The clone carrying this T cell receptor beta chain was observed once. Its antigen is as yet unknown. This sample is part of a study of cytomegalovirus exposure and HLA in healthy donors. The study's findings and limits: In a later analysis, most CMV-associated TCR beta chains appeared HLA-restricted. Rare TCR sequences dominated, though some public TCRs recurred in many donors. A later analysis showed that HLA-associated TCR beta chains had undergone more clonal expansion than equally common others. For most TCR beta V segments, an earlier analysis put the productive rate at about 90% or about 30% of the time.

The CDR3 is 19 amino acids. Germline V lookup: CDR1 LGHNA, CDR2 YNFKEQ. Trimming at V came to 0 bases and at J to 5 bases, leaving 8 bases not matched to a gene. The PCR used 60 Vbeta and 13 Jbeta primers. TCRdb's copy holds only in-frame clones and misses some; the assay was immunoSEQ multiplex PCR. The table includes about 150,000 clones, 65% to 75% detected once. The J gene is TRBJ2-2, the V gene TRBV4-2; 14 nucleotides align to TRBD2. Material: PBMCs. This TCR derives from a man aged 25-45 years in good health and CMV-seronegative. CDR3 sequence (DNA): TGTGCCAGCAGCCAAGACAGACTAGCGGGGGGGAAAAGTACCGGGGAGCTGTTTTTT. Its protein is CASSQDRLAGGKSTGELFF.